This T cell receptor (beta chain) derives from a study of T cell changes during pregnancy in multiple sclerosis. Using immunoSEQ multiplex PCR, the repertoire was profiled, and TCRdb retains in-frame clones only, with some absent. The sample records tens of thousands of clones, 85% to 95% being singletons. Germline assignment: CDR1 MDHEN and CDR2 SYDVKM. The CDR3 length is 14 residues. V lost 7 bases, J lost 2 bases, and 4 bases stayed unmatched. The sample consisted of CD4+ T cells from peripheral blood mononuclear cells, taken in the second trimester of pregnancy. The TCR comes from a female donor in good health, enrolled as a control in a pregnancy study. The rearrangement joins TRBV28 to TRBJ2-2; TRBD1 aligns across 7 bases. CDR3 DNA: TGTGCCAGCAAAGGGACAGCAAACACCGGGGAGCTGTTTTTT. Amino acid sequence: CASKGTANTGELFF. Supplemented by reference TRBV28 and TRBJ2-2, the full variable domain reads DVKVTQSSRYLVKRTGEKVFLECVQDMDHENMFWYRQDPGLGLRLIYFSYDVKMKEKGDIPEGYSVSREKKERFSLILESASTNQTSMYLCASKGTANTGELFFGEGSRLTVL.